These 30 T cell receptor beta chains were sequenced from one sample in a study of blood T cell repertoires in COVID-19. Some clones are missing from TCRdb's copy, which holds only in-frame ones; the method was immunoSEQ multiplex PCR. The table lists some 90,000 clones, nearly 90% of them singletons. The sample was peripheral blood. The receptors come from a man over 45 with acute or convalescent COVID-19.

DNA of the CDR3: TGTGCCAGCCTAGAAGGCAACACAGATACGCAGTATTTT. Translation gives CASLEGNTDTQYF. This rearrangement joins TRBV2 to TRBJ2-3; D gene ambiguous. Germline lookup yields CDR1 SNHLY and CDR2 FYNNEI. The CDR3 sequence is 13 residues long. V was clipped by 8 bases and J by 2 bases, with 11 bases between them. Variable domain in full (rest from reference TRBV2 and TRBJ2-3): EPEVTQTPSHQVTQMGQEVILRCVPISNHLYFYWYRQILGQKVEFLVSFYNNEISEKSEIFDDQFSVERPDGSNFTLKIRSTKLEDSAMYFCASLEGNTDTQYFGPGTRLTVL.

J is TRBJ1-2 and V is TRBV6-5; D is uncertain. From germline, CDR1 is MNHEY and CDR2 SVGAGI. V was pared by 10 bases and J by 8 bases, with 11 bases between. This CDR3 is 10 amino acids long. The CDR3 is CATGPGGYTF. The CDR3 DNA is TGTGCCACCGGCCCGGGGGGCTACACCTTC.

The CDR3 coding sequence is TGTGCCAGCAGCCAGGGACAGAATTTGAACACCGGGGAGCTGTTTTTT. Translating it yields CASSQGQNLNTGELFF. V and J are TRBV5-4 and TRBJ2-2; 7 nucleotides agree with TRBD1. Germline loops: CDR1 SGHNT, CDR2 YYREEE (reference sequence). Trimming cost V 4 bases and J 1 base; bases outside gene matches: 7. The CDR3 is 16 amino acids.

This clone has only one observation. The chain couples TRBV28 to TRBJ1-5; D is possibly TRBD1 (5 bases). CDR1 is MDHEN and CDR2 is SYDVKM in the germline V gene. The CDR3 has 12 amino acids. Trimming took off 8 bases at V and 2 bases at J, with 7 bases between the two ends. The CDR3 bases are TGTGCCAGCCTAGGGGGCAATCAGCCCCAGCATTTT. This gives the protein CASLGGNQPQHF.

V usage is TRBV6-5 and J usage is TRBJ2-1, with 7 bases fitting TRBD1. Per the germline V gene, CDR1 is MNHEY and CDR2 is SVGAGI. The V and J ends lost 6 bases and 3 bases, in that order; junction bases with no gene match: 8. This CDR3 has 15 residues. In DNA form, the CDR3 reads TGTGCCAGCAGATTCGGACAGGCAAACTACAATGAGCAGTTCTTC. Protein product: CASRFGQANYNEQFF.

The chain has TRBV5-4 and TRBJ2-2; D perhaps matches TRBD1 (5 bases). The CDR3 totals 15 residues. Germline CDR1 is SGHNT and CDR2 is YYREEE (reference sequence). Deletions cut 0 bases from V and 6 bases from J, with 12 bases between. DNA for the CDR3: TGTGCCAGCAGCTTGGCCGCTAGGGGTTCCGGGGAGCTGTTTTTT. This encodes CASSLAARGSGELFF.

The gene calls are TRBV5-1 and TRBJ2-3; D is unclear. The germline CDR1 and CDR2 sequences are SGHRS and YFSETQ. The CDR3 runs to 13 residues. Trimming stripped 1 base from V and 1 base from J, with 4 bases between. DNA of the CDR3: TGCGCCAGCAGCTTGACGGGCACAGATACGCAGTATTTT. Translated, it gives CASSLTGTDTQYF. The entire variable domain, with the rest obtained from reference TRBV5-1 and TRBJ2-3, is as follows: KAGVTQTPRYLIKTRGQQVTLSCSPISGHRSVSWYQQTPGQGLQFLFEYFSETQRNKGNFPGRFSGRQFSNSRSEMNVSTLELGDSALYLCASSLTGTDTQYFGPGTRLTVL.

The chain has TRBV6-5 and TRBJ2-7, with 12 bases aligning to TRBD2. After removal of 5 bases from V and 6 bases from J, the junction contained 8 bases not matched to a gene. Germline V gene sequence: CDR1 MNHEY, CDR2 SVGAGI. The CDR3 runs 15 residues. The chain's CDR3 is CASSTRTSGVFEQYV. CDR3 in DNA: TGTGCCAGCAGTACCCGGACTAGCGGGGTTTTCGAGCAGTACGTC.

CDR3 region: CASSQVGQGNYGYTF. The CDR3 DNA reads TGCGCCAGCAGCCAAGTGGGGCAGGGAAACTATGGCTACACCTTC. The chain uses TRBV4-1 and TRBJ1-2; maybe TRBD1 (5 bases). This CDR3 contains 15 residues. V was shortened by 1 base and J by 2 bases, with 11 bases between the two germline ends. The germline V gene has CDR1 MGHRA and CDR2 YSYEKL.

The V and J genes are TRBV19 and TRBJ2-2, with 10 bases aligning to TRBD1. V was clipped by 6 bases and J by 7 bases; unmatched bases: 8. CDR3 length: 15 residues. Germline V gene data show CDR1 as LNHDA and CDR2 as SQIVND (reference sequence). CDR3 DNA: TGTGCCAGTAGACGCCCCGGGACAGGGGTCGGGGAGCTGTTTTTT. It specifies CASRRPGTGVGELFF.

The gene calls are TRBV11-3 and TRBJ2-7; TRBD1 aligns across 7 bases. The CDR3 runs to 15 residues. Looked up from germline, CDR1 is SGHNT and CDR2 is YENEEA. With V trimmed by 3 bases and J by 0 bases, 5 bases remained unmatched. The CDR3 loop reads CASSLRTGPSYEQYF. The CDR3 DNA follows: TGTGCCAGCAGCTTGAGGACAGGACCCTCCTACGAGCAGTACTTC.

This chain joins TRBV9 and TRBJ2-3, with 8 bases matching TRBD2. CDR1 is SGDLS and CDR2 is YYNGEE in the germline V gene. This CDR3 contains 14 residues. With V trimmed by 3 bases and J by 5 bases, 5 bases remained unmatched. CDR3 protein: CASSGGLGVDTQYF. CDR3 sequence (DNA): TGTGCCAGCAGCGGGGGACTAGGAGTAGATACGCAGTATTTT. Filled out from reference TRBV9 and TRBJ2-3, the complete variable domain reads DSGVTQTPKHLITATGQRVTLRCSPRSGDLSVYWYQQSLDQGLQFLIQYYNGEERAKGNILERFSAQQFPDLHSELNLSSLELGDSALYFCASSGGLGVDTQYFGPGTRLTVL.

This chain connects TRBV30 to TRBJ1-3, with TRBD1 matching 7 bases. V was pared by 5 bases and J by 0 bases, with 10 bases of the junction left unmatched. CDR1 and CDR2 (germline): GTSNPN, SVGIG (reference sequence). This CDR3 region has 16 residues. The CDR3 is CAWHRDSPSSGNTIYF. CDR3 nucleotides: TGTGCCTGGCACCGGGACAGCCCCAGCTCTGGAAACACCATATATTTT. Based on the CDR3 plus reference TRBV30 and TRBJ1-3, the full variable domain is SQTIHQWPATLVQPVGSPLSLECTVEGTSNPNLYWYRQAAGRGLQLLFYSVGIGQISSEVPQNLSASRPQDRQFILSSKKLLLSDSGFYLCAWHRDSPSSGNTIYFGEGSWLTVV.

The chain employs TRBV18 and TRBJ2-3; D remains unclear. The germline V gene encodes CDR1 KGHSH and CDR2 LQKENI. The V and J ends lost 0 bases and 2 bases respectively, with 6 bases between them. The length of the CDR3 is 14 residues. The CDR3 reads CASSPPTYTDTQYF. The CDR3 DNA sequence: TGTGCCAGCTCACCACCTACCTACACAGATACGCAGTATTTT.

This clone appeared once. V usage is TRBV30 and J usage is TRBJ2-5, with 8 bases fitting TRBD2. The junction had 9 bases not matched to a gene; V was cut back by 7 bases and J by 5 bases. Germline CDR1 reads GTSNPN; CDR2 reads SVGIG (reference sequence). This CDR3 region has 13 residues. CDR3 nucleotide sequence: TGTGCCTTCACACGGGGGGGCAGGGAGACCCAGTACTTC. The encoded protein is CAFTRGGRETQYF.

The rearrangement joins TRBV9 to TRBJ1-6, with 10 bases lining up with TRBD1. Germline loops: CDR1 SGDLS, CDR2 YYNGEE. The J segment lost 8 bases and the V segment lost 3 bases, leaving 5 bases of the junction unmatched. The CDR3 consists of 15 residues. The CDR3 sequence: CASSETGGSDSPLHF. CDR3 in DNA: TGTGCCAGCAGCGAGACAGGGGGCTCGGATTCACCCCTCCACTTT.

A remark on this clone: One junction end disagrees with the germline gene, perhaps due to a read error. The J gene is TRBJ1-3, the V gene TRBV5-5; D is unresolved. The CDR3 is 14 amino acids. Germline-derived CDR1 and CDR2 are SGHKS and YYEKEE (reference sequence). The CDR3 loop reads CVSSLGSTGNTIYF. The CDR3 region has the DNA TGTGTCAGCAGCTTGGGTTCCACTGGAAACACCATATATTTT.

Here the CDR3 DNA reads TGTGCCAGCAGCCCAGCGGGGACAGGGATAGCCGAGCAGTACTTC. Residues: CASSPAGTGIAEQYF. The chain uses TRBV5-4 and TRBJ2-7; 9 nucleotides line up with TRBD1. This CDR3 is built from 15 residues. The germline CDR1 and CDR2 sequences are SGHNT and YYREEE (reference sequence). Losses at the gene ends were 4 bases for V and 6 bases for J; bases not matched to a gene: 11.

The rearrangement joins TRBV3-1 (or the pseudogene TRBV3-2) to TRBJ1-5; D perhaps matches TRBD1 (6 bases). The V end was cut by 0 bases, the J end by 2 bases, with 14 bases between. This CDR3 is 17 amino acids long. The germline V gene encodes CDR1 LGHDT and CDR2 YNNKEL (reference sequence). The CDR3 region has the DNA TGTGCCAGCAGCCAAGATATCAGGGGTTTCGGCAATCAGCCCCAGCATTTT. Its translation is CASSQDIRGFGNQPQHF.

This clone came up a few times. The chain combines TRBV5-6 with TRBJ2-7; weak D call: TRBD2 (5 bases). Germline-derived CDR1 and CDR2 are SGHDT and YYEEEE. V was shortened by 2 bases and J by 7 bases, with 16 bases between the two germline ends. The CDR3 is 14 residues long. The CDR3 spells CASSLARRTSEQYF. In DNA, the CDR3 is TGTGCCAGCAGCTTAGCCAGGAGGACGTCAGAGCAGTACTTC.

The CDR3 here is CASSKEEGGLWTEAFF. CDR3 DNA: TGTGCCAGCAGCAAAGAGGAGGGTGGGTTATGGACTGAAGCTTTCTTT. The J gene is TRBJ1-1, the V gene TRBV21-1. TRBV21-1 is described as a pseudogene. This CDR3 comprises 16 residues.

This chain links TRBV4-2 with TRBJ1-1, with D hard to call. Germline V lookup: CDR1 LGHNA, CDR2 YNFKEQ. The V and J ends lost 5 bases and 5 bases respectively, with 9 bases between them. This CDR3 is built from 12 residues. The CDR3 reads CASSEAGTEAFF. The DNA for the CDR3 is TGTGCCAGCAGCGAGGCCGGGACTGAAGCTTTCTTT.

This rearrangement joins TRBV6-5 to TRBJ1-1; the match to TRBD1 covers 7 bases. Germline V lookup: CDR1 MNHEY, CDR2 SVGAGI. The trim removed 6 bases at V and 0 bases at J, leaving 4 bases unmatched. The CDR3 totals 14 residues. The CDR3 DNA is TGTGCCAGCAGACCGGGACAGCTGAACACTGAAGCTTTCTTT. Its translation: CASRPGQLNTEAFF.

V usage is TRBV30 and J usage is TRBJ2-7, with 8 bases aligning to TRBD1. V lost 0 bases and J lost 2; bases outside the gene matches: 9. Per the germline V gene, CDR1 is GTSNPN and CDR2 is SVGIG (reference sequence). This CDR3 is 16 amino acids long. CDR3 in amino acids: CAWSVPWTGRTYEQYF. In DNA, the CDR3 is TGTGCCTGGAGTGTCCCTTGGACAGGGCGAACCTACGAGCAGTACTTC.

The rearrangement links TRBV7-8 to TRBJ1-6, with 9 bases fitting TRBD1. The CDR3 runs to 15 residues. The J segment lost 9 bases and the V segment lost 5 bases, leaving 8 bases of the junction unmatched. The germline gives CDR1 SGHVS, CDR2 FQNEAQ. In nucleotides, the CDR3 is TGTGCCAGCAGCGTGCTCCGGGACAGGGCTTCACCCCTCCACTTT. It yields the protein CASSVLRDRASPLHF.

This rearrangement joins TRBV5-1 to TRBJ2-3; maybe TRBD2 (6 bases). The CDR3 loop spans 14 amino acids. With 4 bases removed from V and 2 bases from J, the gap between germline ends came to 11 bases. The germline V gene encodes CDR1 SGHRS and CDR2 YFSETQ. CDR3 bases: TGCGCCAGCAGCGACGGGGGTTACACAGATACGCAGTATTTT. Encoded protein: CASSDGGYTDTQYF.

The chain carries TRBV28 and TRBJ1-1; tentative D call: TRBD1 (6 bases). The CDR3 spans 15 residues. Trimming took off 5 bases at V and 8 bases at J, with 21 bases between the two ends. CDR1 and CDR2 (germline): MDHEN, SYDVKM. The CDR3 loop is CASSPTTGPLVEAFF. CDR3 DNA: TGTGCCAGCAGTCCAACTACAGGGCCGCTGGTCGAAGCTTTCTTT.

This chain joins TRBV4-2 and TRBJ1-5; D gene uncertain. The CDR3 is 16 amino acids. Trimming shortened V by 5 bases and J by 0 bases, and 14 bases separated the two germline ends. The V gene's germline CDR1 is LGHNA and CDR2 YNFKEQ. The CDR3 DNA is TGTGCCAGCAGCTCCCGACATTTTACTAGCAATCAGCCCCAGCATTTT. Protein sequence: CASSSRHFTSNQPQHF.

The CDR3 nucleotides read TGCGCCAGCAGCCCGTTGGGACAGGGAGGTGGAAACACCATATATTTT. Protein: CASSPLGQGGGNTIYF. The chain joins TRBV5-1 to TRBJ1-3, with 9 bases matching TRBD1. The V segment lost 4 bases and the J segment 3 bases; nucleotides outside the gene matches: 8. The CDR3 has 16 residues. CDR1 is SGHRS and CDR2 is YFSETQ in the germline V gene.

This chain uses TRBV30 with TRBJ1-2, with a tentative D call TRBD1 (5 bases). V lost 4 bases to trimming and J lost 6 bases, with 12 bases between them. Germline loops: CDR1 GTSNPN, CDR2 SVGIG (reference sequence). The CDR3 covers 12 residues. The CDR3 reads CAWTDRGNGYTF. The CDR3 DNA sequence: TGTGCCTGGACCGATCGGGGGAATGGCTACACCTTC.